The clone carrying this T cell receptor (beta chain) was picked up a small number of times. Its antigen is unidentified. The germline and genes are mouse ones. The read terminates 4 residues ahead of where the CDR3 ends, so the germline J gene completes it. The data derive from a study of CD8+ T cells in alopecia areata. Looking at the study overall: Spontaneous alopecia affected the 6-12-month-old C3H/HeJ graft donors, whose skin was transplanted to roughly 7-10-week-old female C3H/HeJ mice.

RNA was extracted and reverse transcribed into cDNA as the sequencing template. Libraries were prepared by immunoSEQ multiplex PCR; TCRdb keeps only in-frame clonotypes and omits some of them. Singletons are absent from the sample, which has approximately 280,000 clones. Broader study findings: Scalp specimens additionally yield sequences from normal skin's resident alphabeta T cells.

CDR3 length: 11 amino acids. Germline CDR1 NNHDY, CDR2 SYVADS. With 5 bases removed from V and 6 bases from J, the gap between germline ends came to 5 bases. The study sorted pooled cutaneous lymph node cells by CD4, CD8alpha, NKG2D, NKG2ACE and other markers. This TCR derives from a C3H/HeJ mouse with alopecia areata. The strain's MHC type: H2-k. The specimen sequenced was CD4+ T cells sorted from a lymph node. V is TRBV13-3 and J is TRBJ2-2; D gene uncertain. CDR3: CASSPSGQLYF. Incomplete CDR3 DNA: TGTGCCAGCAGCCCCTCCGGG.